Reported below is one TCR beta chain. Antigen specificity is unknown. This CDR3 has 14 amino acids. CDR1 is MNHEY and CDR2 is SVGAGI in the germline V gene. V lost 0 bases to trimming and J lost 8 bases, with 13 bases between them. TCR cDNA, made by 5'RACE template switching, carried an added universal primer site and UMIs. TCRdb reanalysed the 5' RACE reads using MiXCR and keeps one entry per CDR3 protein. The table has about 220,000 distinct CDR3 sequences, 3.2% seen once. This sample was included in a study of T cells after yellow fever vaccination. Study-wide context: Fractions low in cell number were prepared with SMART-Seq v4 Ultra Low Input. Overall study results and limits: The presence of abundant clonotypes contaminating from the bulk population was possible in FACS-sorted repertoires. In post-booster samples, most primary-vaccination clones reappeared (around 95% CD4, roughly 90% CD8).

The clonotype originates from a man aged 18 to 30 who received the YFV17D yellow fever vaccine. The sample in question was CD4+ T cells sorted from PBMCs, obtained 10 days after the yellow fever booster vaccination. V and J are TRBV6-5 and TRBJ1-2; a possible D gene is TRBD1 (5 bases). The CDR3 region is CASSYSFGGNGYTF. DNA for the CDR3: TGTGCCAGCAGTTACTCGTTCGGGGGGAACGGCTACACCTTC.